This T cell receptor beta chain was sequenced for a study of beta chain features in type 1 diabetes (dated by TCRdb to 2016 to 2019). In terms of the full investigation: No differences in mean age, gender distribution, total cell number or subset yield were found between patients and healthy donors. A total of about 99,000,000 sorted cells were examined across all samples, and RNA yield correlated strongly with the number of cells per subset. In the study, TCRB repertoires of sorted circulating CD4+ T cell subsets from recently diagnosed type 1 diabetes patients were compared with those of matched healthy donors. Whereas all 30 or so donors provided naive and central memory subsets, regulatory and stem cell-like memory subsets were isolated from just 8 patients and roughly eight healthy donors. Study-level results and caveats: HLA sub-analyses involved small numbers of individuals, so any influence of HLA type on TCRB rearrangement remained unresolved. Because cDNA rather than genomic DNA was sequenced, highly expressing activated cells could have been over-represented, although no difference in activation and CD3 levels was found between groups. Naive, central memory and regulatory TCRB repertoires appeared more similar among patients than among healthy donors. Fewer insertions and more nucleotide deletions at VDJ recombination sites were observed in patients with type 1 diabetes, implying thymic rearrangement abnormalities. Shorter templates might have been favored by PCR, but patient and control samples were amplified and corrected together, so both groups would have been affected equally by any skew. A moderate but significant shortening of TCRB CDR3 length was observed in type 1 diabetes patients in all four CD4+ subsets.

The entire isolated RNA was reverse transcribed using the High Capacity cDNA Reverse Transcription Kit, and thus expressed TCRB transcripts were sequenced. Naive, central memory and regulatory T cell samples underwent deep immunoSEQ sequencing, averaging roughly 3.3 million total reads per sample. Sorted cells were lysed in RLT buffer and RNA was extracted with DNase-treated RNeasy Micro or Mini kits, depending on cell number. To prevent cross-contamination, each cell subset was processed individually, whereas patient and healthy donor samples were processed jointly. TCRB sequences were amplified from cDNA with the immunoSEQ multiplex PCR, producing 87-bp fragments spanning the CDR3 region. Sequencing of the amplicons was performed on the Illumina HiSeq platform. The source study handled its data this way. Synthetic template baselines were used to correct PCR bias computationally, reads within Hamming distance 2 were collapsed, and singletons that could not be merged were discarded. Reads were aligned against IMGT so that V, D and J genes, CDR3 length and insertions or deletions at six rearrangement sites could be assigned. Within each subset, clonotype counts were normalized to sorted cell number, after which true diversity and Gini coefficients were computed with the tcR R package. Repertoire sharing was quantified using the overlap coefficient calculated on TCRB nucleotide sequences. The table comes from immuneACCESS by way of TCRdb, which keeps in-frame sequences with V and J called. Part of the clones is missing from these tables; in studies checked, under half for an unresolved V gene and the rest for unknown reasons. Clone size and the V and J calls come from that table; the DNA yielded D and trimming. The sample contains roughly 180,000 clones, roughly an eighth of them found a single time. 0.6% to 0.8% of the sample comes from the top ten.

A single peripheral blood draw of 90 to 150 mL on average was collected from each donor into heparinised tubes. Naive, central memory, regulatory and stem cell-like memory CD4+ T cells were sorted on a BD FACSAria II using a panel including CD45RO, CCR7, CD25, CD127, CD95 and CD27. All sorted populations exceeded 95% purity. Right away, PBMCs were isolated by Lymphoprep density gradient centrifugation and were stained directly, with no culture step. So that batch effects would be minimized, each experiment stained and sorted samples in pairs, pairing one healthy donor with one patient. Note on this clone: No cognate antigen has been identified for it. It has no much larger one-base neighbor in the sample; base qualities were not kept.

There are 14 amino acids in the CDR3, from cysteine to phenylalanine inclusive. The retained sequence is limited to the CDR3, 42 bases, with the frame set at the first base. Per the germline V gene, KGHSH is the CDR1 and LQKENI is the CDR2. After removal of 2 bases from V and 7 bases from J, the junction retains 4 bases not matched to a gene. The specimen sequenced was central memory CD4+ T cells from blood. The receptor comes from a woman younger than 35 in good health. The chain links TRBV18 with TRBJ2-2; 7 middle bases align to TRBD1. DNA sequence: TGTGCCAGCTCACCAAAGAGGGGGCGCGGGGAGCTGTTTTTT. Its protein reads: CASSPKRGRGELFF.